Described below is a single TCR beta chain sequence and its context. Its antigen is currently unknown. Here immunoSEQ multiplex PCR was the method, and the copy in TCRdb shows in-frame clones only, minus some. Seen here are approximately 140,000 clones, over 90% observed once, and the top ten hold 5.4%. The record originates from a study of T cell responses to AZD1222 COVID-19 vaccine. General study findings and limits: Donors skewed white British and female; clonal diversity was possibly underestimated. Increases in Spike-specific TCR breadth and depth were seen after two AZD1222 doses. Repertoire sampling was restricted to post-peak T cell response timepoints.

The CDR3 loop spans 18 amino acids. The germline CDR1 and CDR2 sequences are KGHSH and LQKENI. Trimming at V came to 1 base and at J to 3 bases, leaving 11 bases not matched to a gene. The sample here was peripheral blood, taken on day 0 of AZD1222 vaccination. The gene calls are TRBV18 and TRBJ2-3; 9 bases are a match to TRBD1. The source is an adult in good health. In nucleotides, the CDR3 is TGTGCCAGCTCACCACTAGGAAGTGGGACAGGGAGGACAGATACGCAGTATTTT. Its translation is CASSPLGSGTGRTDTQYF.